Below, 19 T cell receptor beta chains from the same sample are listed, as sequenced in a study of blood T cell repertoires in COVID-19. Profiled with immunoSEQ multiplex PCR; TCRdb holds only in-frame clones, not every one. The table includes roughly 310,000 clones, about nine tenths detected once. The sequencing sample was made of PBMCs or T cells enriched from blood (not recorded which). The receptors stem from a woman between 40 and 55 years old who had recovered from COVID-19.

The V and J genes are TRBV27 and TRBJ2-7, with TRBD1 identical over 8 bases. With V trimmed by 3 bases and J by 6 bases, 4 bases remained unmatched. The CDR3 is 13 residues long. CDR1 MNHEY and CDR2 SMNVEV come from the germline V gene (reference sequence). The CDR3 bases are TGTGCCAGCAGTTTGGGACAGGACCTCGAGCAGTACTTC. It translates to CASSLGQDLEQYF.

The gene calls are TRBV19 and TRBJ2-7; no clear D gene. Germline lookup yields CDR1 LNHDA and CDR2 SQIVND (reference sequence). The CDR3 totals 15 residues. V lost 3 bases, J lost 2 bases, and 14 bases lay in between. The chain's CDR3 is CASSIGPGFTYEQYF. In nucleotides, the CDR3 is TGTGCCAGTAGTATCGGCCCCGGGTTCACCTACGAGCAGTACTTC.

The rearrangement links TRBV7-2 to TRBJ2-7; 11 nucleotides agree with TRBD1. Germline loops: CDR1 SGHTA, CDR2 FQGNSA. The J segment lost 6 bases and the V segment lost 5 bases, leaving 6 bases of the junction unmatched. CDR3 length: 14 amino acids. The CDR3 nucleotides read TGTGCCAGCAGCCAGGACAGGGGGCCCCGCGAGCAGTACTTC. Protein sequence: CASSQDRGPREQYF.

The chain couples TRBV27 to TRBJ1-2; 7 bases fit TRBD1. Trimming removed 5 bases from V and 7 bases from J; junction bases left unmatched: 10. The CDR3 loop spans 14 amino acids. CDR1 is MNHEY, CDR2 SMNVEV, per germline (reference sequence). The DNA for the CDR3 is TGTGCCAGCAGTGCCGCACAGGGGTTTGGTGGCTACACCTTC. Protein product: CASSAAQGFGGYTF.

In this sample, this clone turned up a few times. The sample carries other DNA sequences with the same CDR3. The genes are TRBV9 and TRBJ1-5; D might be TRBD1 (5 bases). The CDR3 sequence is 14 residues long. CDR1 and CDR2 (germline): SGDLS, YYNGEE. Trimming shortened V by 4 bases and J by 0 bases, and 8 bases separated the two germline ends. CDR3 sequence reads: CASSKTDSNQPQHF. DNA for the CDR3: TGTGCCAGCAGCAAGACAGATAGCAATCAGCCCCAGCATTTT.

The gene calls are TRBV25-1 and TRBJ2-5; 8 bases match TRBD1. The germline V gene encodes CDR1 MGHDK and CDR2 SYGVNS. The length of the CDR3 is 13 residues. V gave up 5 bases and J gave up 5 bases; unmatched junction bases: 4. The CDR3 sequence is CASSRQGTETQYF. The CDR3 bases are TGTGCCAGCAGTCGACAGGGGACGGAGACCCAGTACTTC.

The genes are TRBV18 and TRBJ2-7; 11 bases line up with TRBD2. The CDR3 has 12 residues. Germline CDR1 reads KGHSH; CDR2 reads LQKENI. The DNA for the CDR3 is TGTGCGACCGGGACTAGCGGCTACGAGCAGTACTTC. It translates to CATGTSGYEQYF.

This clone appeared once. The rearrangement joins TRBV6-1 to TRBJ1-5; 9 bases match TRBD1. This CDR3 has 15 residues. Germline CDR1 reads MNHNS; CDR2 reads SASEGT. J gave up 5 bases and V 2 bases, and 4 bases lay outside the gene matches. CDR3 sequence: CASSEPGTGHQPQHF. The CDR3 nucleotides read TGTGCCAGCAGTGAACCCGGGACAGGGCATCAGCCCCAGCATTTT.

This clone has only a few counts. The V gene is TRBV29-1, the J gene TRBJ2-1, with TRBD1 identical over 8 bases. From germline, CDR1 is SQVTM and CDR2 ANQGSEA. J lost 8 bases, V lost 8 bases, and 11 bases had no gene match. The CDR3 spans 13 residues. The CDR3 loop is CSLKRGTGHEQFF. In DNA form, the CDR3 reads TGCAGCCTCAAAAGAGGGACAGGCCATGAGCAGTTCTTC.

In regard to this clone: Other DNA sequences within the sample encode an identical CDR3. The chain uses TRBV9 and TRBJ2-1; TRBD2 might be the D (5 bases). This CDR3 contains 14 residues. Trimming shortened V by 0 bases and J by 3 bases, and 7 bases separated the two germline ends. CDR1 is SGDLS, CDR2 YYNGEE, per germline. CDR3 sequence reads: CASSVGGDYNEQFF. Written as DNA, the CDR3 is TGTGCCAGCAGCGTAGGGGGAGACTACAATGAGCAGTTCTTC.

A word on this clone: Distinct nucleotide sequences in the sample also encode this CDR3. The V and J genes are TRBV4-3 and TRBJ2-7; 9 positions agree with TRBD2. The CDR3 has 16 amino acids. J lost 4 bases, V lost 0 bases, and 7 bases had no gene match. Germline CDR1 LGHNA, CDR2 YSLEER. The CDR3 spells CASSQDRGLAGYEQYF. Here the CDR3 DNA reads TGCGCCAGCAGCCAAGATCGGGGGCTAGCGGGGTACGAGCAGTACTTC.

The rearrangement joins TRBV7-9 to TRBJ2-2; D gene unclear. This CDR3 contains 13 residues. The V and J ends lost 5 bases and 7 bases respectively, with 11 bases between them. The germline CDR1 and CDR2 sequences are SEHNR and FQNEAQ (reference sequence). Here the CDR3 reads CASSLLSNGELFF. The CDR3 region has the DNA TGTGCCAGCAGCCTACTCTCAAACGGGGAGCTGTTTTTT.

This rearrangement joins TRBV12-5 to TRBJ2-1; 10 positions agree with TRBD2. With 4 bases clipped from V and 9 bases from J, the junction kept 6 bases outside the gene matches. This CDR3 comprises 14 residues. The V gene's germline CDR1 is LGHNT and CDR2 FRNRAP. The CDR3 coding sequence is TGTGCTAGTGGTTGGTTAGCGGGAGGTGGTGAGCAGTTCTTC. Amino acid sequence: CASGWLAGGGEQFF.

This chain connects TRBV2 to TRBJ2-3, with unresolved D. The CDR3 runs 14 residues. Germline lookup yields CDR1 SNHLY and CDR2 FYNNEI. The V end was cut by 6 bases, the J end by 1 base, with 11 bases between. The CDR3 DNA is TGTGCCAGCAGGACTGTTTTTGGCACAGATACGCAGTATTTT. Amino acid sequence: CASRTVFGTDTQYF.

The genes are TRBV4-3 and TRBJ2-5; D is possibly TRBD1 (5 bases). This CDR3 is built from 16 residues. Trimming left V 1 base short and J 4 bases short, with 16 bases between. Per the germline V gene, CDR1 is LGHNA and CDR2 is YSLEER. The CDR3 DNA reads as TGCGCCAGCAGCCAAGGTCCAGAGACAGTGTTAGAGACCCAGTACTTC. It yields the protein CASSQGPETVLETQYF.

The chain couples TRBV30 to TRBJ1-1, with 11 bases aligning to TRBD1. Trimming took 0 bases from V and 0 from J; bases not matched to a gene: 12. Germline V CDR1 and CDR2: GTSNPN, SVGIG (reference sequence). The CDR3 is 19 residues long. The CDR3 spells CAWSVRYGTGGWMNTEAFF. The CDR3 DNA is TGTGCCTGGAGTGTACGATACGGGACAGGGGGTTGGATGAACACTGAAGCTTTCTTT. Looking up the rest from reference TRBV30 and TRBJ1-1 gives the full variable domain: SQTIHQWPATLVQPVGSPLSLECTVEGTSNPNLYWYRQAAGRGLQLLFYSVGIGQISSEVPQNLSASRPQDRQFILSSKKLLLSDSGFYLCAWSVRYGTGGWMNTEAFFGQGTRLTVV.

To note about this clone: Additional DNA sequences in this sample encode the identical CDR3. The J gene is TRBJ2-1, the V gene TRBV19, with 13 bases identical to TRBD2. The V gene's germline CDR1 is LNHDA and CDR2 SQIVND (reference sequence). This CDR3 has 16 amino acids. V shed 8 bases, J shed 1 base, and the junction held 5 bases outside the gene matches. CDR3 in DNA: TGTGCCAGTCGCAGACTAGCGGGGGGTTCCTACAATGAGCAGTTCTTC. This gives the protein CASRRLAGGSYNEQFF.

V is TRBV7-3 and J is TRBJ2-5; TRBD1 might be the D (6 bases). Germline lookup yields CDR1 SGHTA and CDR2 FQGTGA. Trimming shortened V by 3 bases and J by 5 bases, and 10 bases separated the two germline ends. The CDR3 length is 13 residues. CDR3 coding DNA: TGTGCCAGCAGCTTCCAGGGGTGGGAGACCCAGTACTTC. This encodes CASSFQGWETQYF.

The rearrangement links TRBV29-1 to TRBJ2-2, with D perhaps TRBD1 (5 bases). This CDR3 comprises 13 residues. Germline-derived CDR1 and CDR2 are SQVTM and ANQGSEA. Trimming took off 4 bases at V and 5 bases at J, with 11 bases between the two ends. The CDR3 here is CSVVTGATGELFF. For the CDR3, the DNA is TGCAGCGTTGTAACAGGCGCGACCGGGGAGCTGTTTTTT.